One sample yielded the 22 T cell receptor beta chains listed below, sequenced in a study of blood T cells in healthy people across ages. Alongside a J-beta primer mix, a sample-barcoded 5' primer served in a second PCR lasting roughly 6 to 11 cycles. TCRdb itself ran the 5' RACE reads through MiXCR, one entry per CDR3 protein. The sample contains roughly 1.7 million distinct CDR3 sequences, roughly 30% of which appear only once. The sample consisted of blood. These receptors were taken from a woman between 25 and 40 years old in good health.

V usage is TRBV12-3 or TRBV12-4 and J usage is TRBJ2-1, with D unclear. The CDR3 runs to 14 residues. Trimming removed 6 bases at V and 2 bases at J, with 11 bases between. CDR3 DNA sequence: TGTGCCAGCAGGTCCTTAGAACCCTACAATGAGCAGTTCTTC. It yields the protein CASRSLEPYNEQFF.

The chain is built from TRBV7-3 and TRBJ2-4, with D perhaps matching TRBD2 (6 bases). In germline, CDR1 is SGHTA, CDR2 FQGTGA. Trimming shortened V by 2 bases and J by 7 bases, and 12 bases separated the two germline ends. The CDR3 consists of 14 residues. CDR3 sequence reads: CASSLGGSNNIQYF. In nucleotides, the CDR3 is TGTGCCAGCAGCTTAGGGGGGAGCAATAACATTCAGTACTTC.

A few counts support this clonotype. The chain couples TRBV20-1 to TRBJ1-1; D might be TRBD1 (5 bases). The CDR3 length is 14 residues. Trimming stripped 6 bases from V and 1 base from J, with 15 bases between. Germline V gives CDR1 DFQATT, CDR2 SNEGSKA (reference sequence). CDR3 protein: CSADRNSKNTEAFF. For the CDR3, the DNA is TGCAGTGCCGACAGAAACAGCAAGAACACTGAAGCTTTCTTT.

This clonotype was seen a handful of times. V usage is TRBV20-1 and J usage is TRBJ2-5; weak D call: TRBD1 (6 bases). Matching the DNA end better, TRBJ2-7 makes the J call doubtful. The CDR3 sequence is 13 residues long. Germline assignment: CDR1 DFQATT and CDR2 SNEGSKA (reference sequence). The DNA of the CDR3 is TGCAGTGCTCCCGGACAGCCCGTGGGCGAGCAGTACTTC. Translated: CSAPGQPVGEQYF.

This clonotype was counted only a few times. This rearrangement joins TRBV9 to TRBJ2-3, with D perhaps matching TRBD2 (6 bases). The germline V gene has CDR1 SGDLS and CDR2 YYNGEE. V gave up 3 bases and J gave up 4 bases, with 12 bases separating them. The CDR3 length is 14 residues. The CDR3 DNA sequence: TGTGCCAGCAGCGATAGCGGTGCAGCAGATACGCAGTATTTT. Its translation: CASSDSGAADTQYF.

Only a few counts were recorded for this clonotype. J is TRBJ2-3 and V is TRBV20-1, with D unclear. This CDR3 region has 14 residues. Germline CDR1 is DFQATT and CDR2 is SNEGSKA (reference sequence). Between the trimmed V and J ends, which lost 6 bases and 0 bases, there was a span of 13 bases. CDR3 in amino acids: CSAKTQASTDTQYF. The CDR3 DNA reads TGCAGTGCCAAAACCCAAGCGAGCACAGATACGCAGTATTTT.

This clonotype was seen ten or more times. DNA of the CDR3: TGCAGTTCGACTAGCGGGAGTATCCAAGAGACCCAGTACTTC. Amino acids: CSSTSGSIQETQYF. J is TRBJ2-5 and V is TRBV20-1; TRBD2 agrees at 12 bases. Per the germline V gene, CDR1 is DFQATT and CDR2 is SNEGSKA (reference sequence). The CDR3 spans 14 residues. The junction had 5 bases not matched to a gene; V was cut back by 8 bases and J by 1 base.

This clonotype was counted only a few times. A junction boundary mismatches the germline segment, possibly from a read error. The CDR3 region has the DNA TGTGCCGGCAGACCTGACTTGTACAATGAGCAGTTCTTC. Translated: CAGRPDLYNEQFF. The rearrangement joins TRBV7-2 to TRBJ2-1; D not resolved. In germline, CDR1 is SGHTA, CDR2 FQGNSA. The CDR3 totals 13 residues.

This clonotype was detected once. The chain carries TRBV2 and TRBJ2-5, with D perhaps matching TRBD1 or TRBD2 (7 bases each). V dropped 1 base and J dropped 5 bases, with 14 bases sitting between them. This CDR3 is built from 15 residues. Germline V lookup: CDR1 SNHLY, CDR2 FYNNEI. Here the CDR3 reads CASSEVYRGGETQYF. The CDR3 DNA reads TGTGCCAGCAGTGAAGTCTACAGGGGAGGGGAGACCCAGTACTTC.

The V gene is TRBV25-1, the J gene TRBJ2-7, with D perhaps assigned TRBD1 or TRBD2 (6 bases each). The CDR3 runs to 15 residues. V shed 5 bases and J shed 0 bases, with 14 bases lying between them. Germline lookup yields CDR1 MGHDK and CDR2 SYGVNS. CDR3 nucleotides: TGTGCCAGCAGTCGGGGGAGACAGGCCTCCTACGAGCAGTACTTC. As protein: CASSRGRQASYEQYF.

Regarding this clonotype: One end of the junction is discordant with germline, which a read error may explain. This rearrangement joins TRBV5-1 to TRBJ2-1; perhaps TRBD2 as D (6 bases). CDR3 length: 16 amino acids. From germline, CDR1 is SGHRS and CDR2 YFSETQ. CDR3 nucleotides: TGCGTCAGCAGCTTGGCCGTGAGTAGCGGAAACAATGAGCAGTTCTTC. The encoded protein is CVSSLAVSSGNNEQFF.

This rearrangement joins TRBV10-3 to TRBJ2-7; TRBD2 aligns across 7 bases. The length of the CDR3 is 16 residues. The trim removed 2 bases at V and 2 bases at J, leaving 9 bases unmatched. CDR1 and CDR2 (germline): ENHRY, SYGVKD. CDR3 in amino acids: CAISEPGGGGTYEQYF. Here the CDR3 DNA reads TGTGCCATCAGTGAGCCGGGGGGTGGGGGTACCTACGAGCAGTACTTC.

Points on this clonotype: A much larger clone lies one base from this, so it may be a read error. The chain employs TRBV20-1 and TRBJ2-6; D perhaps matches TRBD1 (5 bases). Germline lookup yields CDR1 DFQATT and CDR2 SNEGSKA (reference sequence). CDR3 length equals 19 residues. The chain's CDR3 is CSARPSGAEPLSGAKVLTF. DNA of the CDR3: TGCAGTGCTAGACCCAGTGGGGCAGAACCACTCTCTGGGGCCAAGGTCCTGACTTTC.

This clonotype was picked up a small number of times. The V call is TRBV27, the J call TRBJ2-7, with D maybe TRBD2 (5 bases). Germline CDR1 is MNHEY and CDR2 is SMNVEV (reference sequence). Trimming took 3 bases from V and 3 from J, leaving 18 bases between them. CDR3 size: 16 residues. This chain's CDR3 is CASSLSRGYEVYEQYF. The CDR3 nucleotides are TGTGCCAGCAGTTTGTCCCGGGGATATGAGGTCTACGAGCAGTACTTC.

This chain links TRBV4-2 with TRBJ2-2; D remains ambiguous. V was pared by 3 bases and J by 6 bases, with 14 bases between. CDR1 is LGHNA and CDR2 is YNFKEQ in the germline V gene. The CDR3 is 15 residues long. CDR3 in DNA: TGTGCCAGCAGCCAGGGATTCCAGAGCTCCGGGGAGCTGTTTTTT. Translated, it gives CASSQGFQSSGELFF.

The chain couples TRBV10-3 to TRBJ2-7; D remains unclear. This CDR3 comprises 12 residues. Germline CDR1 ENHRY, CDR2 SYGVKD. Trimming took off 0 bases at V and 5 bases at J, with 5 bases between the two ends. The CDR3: CAISESVNEQYF. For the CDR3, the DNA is TGTGCCATCAGTGAGTCGGTGAACGAGCAGTACTTC.

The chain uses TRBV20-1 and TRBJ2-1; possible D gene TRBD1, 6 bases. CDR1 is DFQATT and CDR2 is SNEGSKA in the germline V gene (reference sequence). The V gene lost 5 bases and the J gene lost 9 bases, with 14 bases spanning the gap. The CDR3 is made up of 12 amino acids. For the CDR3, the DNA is TGCAGTGCTCAGGACAGAGACACTGAGCAGTTCTTC. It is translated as CSAQDRDTEQFF.

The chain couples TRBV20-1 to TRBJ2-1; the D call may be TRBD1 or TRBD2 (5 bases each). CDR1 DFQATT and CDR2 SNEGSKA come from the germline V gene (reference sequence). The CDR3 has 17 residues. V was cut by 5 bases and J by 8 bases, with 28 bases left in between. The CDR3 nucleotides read TGCAGTGCTGACGGCGTGGCAGGGAGCGCCTTCTTGGATGAGCAGTTCTTC. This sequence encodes CSADGVAGSAFLDEQFF.

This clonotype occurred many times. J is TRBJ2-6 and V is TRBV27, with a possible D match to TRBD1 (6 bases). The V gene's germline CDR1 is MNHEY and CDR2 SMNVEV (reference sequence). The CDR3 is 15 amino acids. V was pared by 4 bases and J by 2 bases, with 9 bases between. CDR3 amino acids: CASSSRGTGANVLTF. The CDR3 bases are TGTGCCAGCAGTTCCAGGGGAACTGGGGCCAACGTCCTGACTTTC.

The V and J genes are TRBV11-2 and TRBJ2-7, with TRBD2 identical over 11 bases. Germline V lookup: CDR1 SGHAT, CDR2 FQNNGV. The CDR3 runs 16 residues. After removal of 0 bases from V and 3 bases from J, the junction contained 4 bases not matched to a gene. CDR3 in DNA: TGTGCCAGCAGCTTAGAGGGACTAGCGGATTACTACGAGCAGTACTTC. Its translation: CASSLEGLADYYEQYF. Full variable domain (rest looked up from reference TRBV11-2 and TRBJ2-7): EAGVAQSPRYKIIEKRQSVAFWCNPISGHATLYWYQQILGQGPKLLIQFQNNGVVDDSQLPKDRFSAERLKGVDSTLKIQPAKLEDSAVYLCASSLEGLADYYEQYFGPGTRLTVT.

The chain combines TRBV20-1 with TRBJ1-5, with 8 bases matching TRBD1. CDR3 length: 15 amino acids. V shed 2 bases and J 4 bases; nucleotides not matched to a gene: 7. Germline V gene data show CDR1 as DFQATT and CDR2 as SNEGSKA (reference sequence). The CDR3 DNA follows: TGCAGTGCTAGATTCGGGACAGGTAATAATCAGCCCCAGCATTTT. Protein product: CSARFGTGNNQPQHF.

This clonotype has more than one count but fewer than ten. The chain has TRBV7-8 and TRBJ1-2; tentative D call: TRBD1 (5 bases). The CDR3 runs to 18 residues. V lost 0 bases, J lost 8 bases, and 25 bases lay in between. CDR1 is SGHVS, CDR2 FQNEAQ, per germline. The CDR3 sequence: CASSLARSTEHREGGYTF. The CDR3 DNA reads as TGTGCCAGCAGCTTAGCGCGGTCGACGGAACATCGGGAGGGGGGCTACACCTTC.